The next 25 T cell receptor beta chains were all read from a single sample in a study of T cell responses to AZD1222 COVID-19 vaccine. Sequenced by immunoSEQ multiplex PCR; TCRdb stores in-frame clones only, minus some. In the table there are roughly 86,000 clones, 85% of which are singletons. Material: peripheral blood, obtained 28 days after the second AZD1222 dose. The receptors shown here come from an adult who received the AZD1222 COVID-19 vaccine.

This chain uses TRBV13 with TRBJ2-7; 13 nucleotides match TRBD2. From germline, CDR1 is PRHDT and CDR2 FYEKMQ (reference sequence). The CDR3 totals 15 residues. J gave up 5 bases and V 5 bases, and 6 bases lay outside the gene matches. CDR3 nucleotide sequence: TGTGCCAGCAGCCCGCGGACTAGCGGGAGAAACGAGCAGTACTTC. It is translated as CASSPRTSGRNEQYF.

The rearrangement links TRBV24-1 to TRBJ2-6; D is possibly TRBD2 (7 bases). The CDR3 is 16 amino acids. V lost 8 bases to trimming and J lost 3 bases, with 16 bases between them. The V gene's germline CDR1 is KGHDR and CDR2 SFDVKD. As DNA, the CDR3 is TGTGCCACCATCCCGGGGGGCCCGGGTGGGGCCAACGTCCTGACTTTC. This codes for CATIPGGPGGANVLTF.

The rearrangement joins TRBV24-1 to TRBJ2-7, with TRBD1 identical over 8 bases. This CDR3 has 14 amino acids. Germline values: CDR1 KGHDR, CDR2 SFDVKD. J was trimmed by 5 bases and V by 3 bases; bases with no gene match: 5. CDR3 loop: CATSDPGGRDEQYF. In DNA, the CDR3 is TGTGCCACCAGTGATCCAGGGGGCCGGGACGAGCAGTACTTC.

This CDR3 is CASSQSPLAYEQYF. CDR3 DNA: TGTGCCAGCAGCCAATCGCCACTTGCCTACGAGCAGTACTTC. This chain connects TRBV16 to TRBJ2-7; no clear D gene. The V end lost 0 bases, the J end lost 2 bases, and 8 bases lay between the germline ends. CDR1 is KGHSY and CDR2 is FQNENV in the germline V gene. CDR3 length: 14 residues.

The chain uses TRBV7-9 and TRBJ2-2; TRBD2 matches 7 bases. The CDR3 is made up of 14 amino acids. The germline CDR1 and CDR2 sequences are SEHNR and FQNEAQ (reference sequence). Trimming cost V 6 bases and J 4 bases; bases outside gene matches: 5. The CDR3 loop reads CASRVSGSTGELFF. The CDR3 coding sequence is TGTGCCAGCAGAGTTAGCGGGTCCACCGGGGAGCTGTTTTTT.

DNA of the CDR3: TGTGCCAGCAGCGGCCGGGACAGCTACGAGCAGTACTTC. Amino acids: CASSGRDSYEQYF. The V and J genes are TRBV5-4 and TRBJ2-7; TRBD1 aligns across 7 bases. The CDR3 extends over 13 amino acids. The V gene end was trimmed by 4 bases and the J gene end by 3 bases; junction bases not matched to a gene: 4. Germline V gene data show CDR1 as SGHNT and CDR2 as YYREEE (reference sequence).

The genes are TRBV5-1 and TRBJ1-1; tentative D call: TRBD1 (5 bases). The CDR3 runs 14 residues. V lost 4 bases, J lost 1 base, and 11 bases lay in between. From germline, CDR1 is SGHRS and CDR2 YFSETQ. CDR3 loop: CASSPGGGNTEAFF. As DNA, the CDR3 is TGCGCCAGCAGCCCCGGGGGGGGGAACACTGAAGCTTTCTTT.

This clone was counted once. V gene TRBV7-9 combines with J gene TRBJ2-5, with 12 bases lining up with TRBD2. CDR1 is SEHNR and CDR2 is FQNEAQ in the germline V gene (reference sequence). With 5 bases clipped from V and 2 bases from J, the junction kept 6 bases outside the gene matches. This CDR3 is built from 16 residues. CDR3 bases: TGTGCCAGCAGCAGAGGACTAGCGGGGTATCAAGAGACCCAGTACTTC. Its translation is CASSRGLAGYQETQYF. Together with reference TRBV7-9 and TRBJ2-5, the CDR3 gives the full variable domain: DTGVSQNPRHKITKRGQNVTFRCDPISEHNRLYWYRQTLGQGPEFLTYFQNEAQLEKSRLLSDRFSAERPKGSFSTLEIQRTEQGDSAMYLCASSRGLAGYQETQYFGPGTRLLVL.

The chain links TRBV4-1 to TRBJ2-3; the match to TRBD2 covers 11 bases. V was clipped by 1 base and J by 0 bases; unmatched bases: 6. This CDR3 comprises 18 residues. Germline V lookup: CDR1 MGHRA, CDR2 YSYEKL. The CDR3 loop is CASSQGTTSGISTDTQYF. The CDR3 DNA reads TGCGCCAGCAGCCAAGGGACGACTAGCGGGATAAGCACAGATACGCAGTATTTT.

V gene TRBV7-8 combines with J gene TRBJ1-6, with D perhaps matching TRBD1 (5 bases). In germline, CDR1 is SGHVS, CDR2 FQNEAQ. Trimming shortened V by 2 bases and J by 6 bases, and 17 bases separated the two germline ends. The CDR3 loop spans 17 amino acids. This chain's CDR3 is CASSLMARGISNSPLHF. The DNA for the CDR3 is TGTGCCAGCAGCTTAATGGCAAGGGGCATAAGTAATTCACCCCTCCACTTT.

Notes on this clone: The germline gene is not matched at one end of the junction; a read error may be the cause. The rearrangement links TRBV28 to TRBJ2-7; 12 nucleotides match TRBD2. The CDR3 runs 14 residues. The germline V gene has CDR1 MDHEN and CDR2 SYDVKM. CDR3 bases: TGTGCCAGCAGTTTTGTCCTCCTAGCGGGAGGGCCAGACTTC. Translation gives CASSFVLLAGGPDF.

This chain joins TRBV2 and TRBJ2-1; D not resolved. The length of the CDR3 is 11 residues. Per the germline V gene, CDR1 is SNHLY and CDR2 is FYNNEI. V was cut by 4 bases and J by 9 bases, with 7 bases left in between. CDR3 coding DNA: TGTGCCAGCAGTGTTTTGAGTGAGCAGTTCTTC. It codes for CASSVLSEQFF.

In DNA, the CDR3 is TGTGCCAGTAGCCATAGGGGACTAGGAAGCACAGATACGCAGTATTTT. Translation: CASSHRGLGSTDTQYF. This rearrangement joins TRBV19 to TRBJ2-3, with TRBD2 identical over 8 bases. This CDR3 has 16 residues. CDR1 and CDR2 (germline): LNHDA, SQIVND (reference sequence). V lost 6 bases and J lost 0; bases outside the gene matches: 8. Full variable domain (remainder filled in from reference TRBV19 and TRBJ2-3): DGGITQSPKYLFRKEGQNVTLSCEQNLNHDAMYWYRQDPGQGLRLIYYSQIVNDFQKGDIAEGYSVSREKKESFPLTVTSAQKNPTAFYLCASSHRGLGSTDTQYFGPGTRLTVL.

The chain links TRBV28 to TRBJ2-2, with D tentatively TRBD1 or TRBD2 (5 bases each). V lost 6 bases and J lost 4, with 12 bases in between. The CDR3 is 14 amino acids. Germline CDR1 is MDHEN and CDR2 is SYDVKM. CDR3 amino acids: CASSWSGTTGELFF. The CDR3 DNA is TGTGCCAGCAGCTGGTCAGGGACCACCGGGGAGCTGTTTTTT.

This clone appeared once. This rearrangement joins TRBV11-2 to TRBJ1-3; TRBD1 aligns across 12 bases. V was clipped by 5 bases and J by 2 bases; unmatched bases: 7. The length of the CDR3 is 17 residues. Germline V lookup: CDR1 SGHAT, CDR2 FQNNGV. CDR3 DNA: TGTGCCAGCAGCCCTAGGGGGACAGGGGGCGCTGGAAACACCATATATTTT. Amino acid sequence: CASSPRGTGGAGNTIYF.

The chain uses TRBV28 and TRBJ1-4; 8 nucleotides line up with TRBD1. CDR1 is MDHEN, CDR2 SYDVKM, per germline. V gave up 5 bases and J gave up 11 bases; unmatched junction bases: 7. There are 13 residues in the CDR3. The CDR3 DNA follows: TGTGCCAGCAGTCCGGGACAGGAGGTGAAACTGTTTTTT. Residues: CASSPGQEVKLFF.

The chain carries TRBV19 and TRBJ1-6, with D possibly matching TRBD1 (5 bases). The CDR3 spans 14 residues. Germline-derived CDR1 and CDR2 are LNHDA and SQIVND (reference sequence). Trimming removed 8 bases from V and 7 bases from J, with 15 bases in between. The CDR3 bases are TGTGCCAGTGGGGCGGGGGTAGGAAATTCACCCCTCCACTTT. Translating it yields CASGAGVGNSPLHF.

V is TRBV27 and J is TRBJ1-6; D remains ambiguous. The CDR3 runs 14 residues. V lost 2 bases, J lost 7 bases, and 9 bases lay in between. Germline assignment: CDR1 MNHEY and CDR2 SMNVEV (reference sequence). CDR3 sequence: CASSLMDDNSPLHF. CDR3 bases: TGTGCCAGCAGTTTAATGGACGACAATTCACCCCTCCACTTT.

A few counts support this clone. The V gene is TRBV5-4, the J gene TRBJ2-6; 8 nucleotides match TRBD1. The germline gives CDR1 SGHNT, CDR2 YYREEE (reference sequence). CDR3 length equals 18 residues. Trimming cost V 4 bases and J 1 base; bases outside gene matches: 10. CDR3 in DNA: TGTGCCAGCAGCCCCGGGACAGGATATGGGTCTGGGGCCAACGTCCTGACTTTC. Its protein is CASSPGTGYGSGANVLTF.

The rearrangement joins TRBV6-5 to TRBJ1-4; D might be TRBD1 (6 bases). V was cut by 6 bases and J by 5 bases, with 13 bases left in between. Germline CDR1 reads MNHEY; CDR2 reads SVGAGI. The CDR3 runs 14 residues. CDR3 DNA sequence: TGTGCCAGCAGGCCGACAGGACTCAATGAAAAACTGTTTTTT. Its protein is CASRPTGLNEKLFF.

The CDR3 loop reads CATSTGEGYGYTF. The CDR3 DNA is TGTGCCACCTCGACAGGGGAGGGGTATGGCTACACCTTC. This chain uses TRBV2 with TRBJ1-2, with 8 bases that match TRBD1. Unmatched junction bases numbered 9, after V lost 10 bases and J lost 5 bases. The CDR3 has 13 amino acids. Germline V gives CDR1 SNHLY, CDR2 FYNNEI.

The V call is TRBV7-9, the J call TRBJ2-3; D might be TRBD2 (5 bases). The germline V gene has CDR1 SEHNR and CDR2 FQNEAQ (reference sequence). The CDR3 loop spans 13 amino acids. Trimming stripped 5 bases from V and 3 bases from J, with 9 bases between. For the CDR3, the DNA is TGTGCCAGCAGCCCGAGAGGGACAGATACGCAGTATTTT. Protein product: CASSPRGTDTQYF.

The CDR3 region has the DNA TGTGCCAGCAGTTTCACAGGGAGGGGGCCCAAAAACATTCAGTACTTC. Encoded protein: CASSFTGRGPKNIQYF. V gene TRBV28 combines with J gene TRBJ2-4; D possibly uses TRBD1 or TRBD2 (7 bases each). The CDR3 sequence is 16 residues long. Germline CDR1 MDHEN, CDR2 SYDVKM. Trimming left V 3 bases short and J 2 bases short, with 14 bases between.

V gene TRBV4-1 combines with J gene TRBJ2-7; the D gene could be TRBD1 or TRBD2 (5 bases each). Trimming took off 4 bases at V and 0 bases at J, with 13 bases between the two ends. CDR1 and CDR2 from the germline V gene are MGHRA and YSYEKL. CDR3 length: 15 residues. The CDR3 loop is CASSRGDEPSYEQYF. CDR3 in DNA: TGCGCCAGCAGCCGTGGGGACGAACCCTCCTACGAGCAGTACTTC.

The sample holds one count of this clone. The chain joins TRBV6-5 to TRBJ2-7; 9 bases map to TRBD2. The CDR3 is 15 amino acids. V lost 6 bases, J lost 0 bases, and 6 bases stayed unmatched. Germline V gene sequence: CDR1 MNHEY, CDR2 SVGAGI. CDR3 coding DNA: TGTGCCAGCAGGCTACTAGCGGGTCACTCCTACGAGCAGTACTTC. Protein sequence: CASRLLAGHSYEQYF.